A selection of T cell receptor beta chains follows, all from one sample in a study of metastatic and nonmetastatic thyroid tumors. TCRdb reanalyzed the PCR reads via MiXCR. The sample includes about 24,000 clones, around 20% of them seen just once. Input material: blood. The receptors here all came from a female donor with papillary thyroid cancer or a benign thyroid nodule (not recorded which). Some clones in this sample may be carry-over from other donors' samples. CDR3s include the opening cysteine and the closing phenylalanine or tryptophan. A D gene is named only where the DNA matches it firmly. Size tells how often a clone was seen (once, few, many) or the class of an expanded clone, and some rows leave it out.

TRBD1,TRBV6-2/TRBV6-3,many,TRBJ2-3,CASSRVDRGPDTQYF,TGTGCCAGCAGTAGGGTGGACAGGGGGCCAGATACGCAGTATTTT
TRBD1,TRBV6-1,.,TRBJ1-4,CASGTWTGNEKLLF,TGTGCCAGCGGAACATGGACAGGGAATGAAAAACTGCTTTTT
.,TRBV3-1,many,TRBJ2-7,CASSLGRGYEQYF,TGTGCCAGCAGCCTCGGAAGGGGCTACGAGCAGTACTTC
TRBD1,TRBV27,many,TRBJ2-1,CASKWTGSYNEQFF,TGTGCCAGCAAGTGGACAGGGTCCTACAATGAGCAGTTCTTC
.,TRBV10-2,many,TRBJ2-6,CASSESGANVLTF,TGCGCCAGCAGTGAATCTGGGGCCAACGTCCTGACTTTC
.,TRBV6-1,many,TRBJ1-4,CASSYGAREKLFF,TGTGCCAGCAGCTATGGTGCGCGCGAAAAACTGTTTTTT
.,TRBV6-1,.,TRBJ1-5,CASSEVVSNQPQHF,TGTGCCAGCAGTGAAGTAGTTAGCAATCAGCCCCAGCATTTT
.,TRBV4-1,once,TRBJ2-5,CASSRDKLQETQYF,TGCGCCAGCAGCCGGGACAAGCTGCAAGAGACCCAGTACTTC
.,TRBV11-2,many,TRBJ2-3,CASSLDYLSTDTQYF,TGTGCCAGCAGCTTGGACTACCTTAGCACAGATACGCAGTATTTT
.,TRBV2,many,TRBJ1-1,CASSVGGRGEAFF,TGTGCCAGCAGTGTAGGGGGGCGGGGGGAAGCTTTCTTT
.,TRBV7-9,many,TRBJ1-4,CASSGQEKLFF,TGTGCCAGCAGCGGACAGGAAAAACTGTTTTTT
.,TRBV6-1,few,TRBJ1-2,CASCRYTGLDNGYTF,TGTGCCAGCTGCAGATACACAGGGCTTGACAATGGCTACACCTTC
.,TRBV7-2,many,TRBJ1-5,CASSFQGYNQPQHF,TGTGCCAGCAGCTTCCAGGGGTACAATCAGCCCCAGCATTTT
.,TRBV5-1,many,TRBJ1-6,CASSLANYSPLHF,TGCGCCAGCAGCTTGGCTAACTATTCACCCCTCCACTTT
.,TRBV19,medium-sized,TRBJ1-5,CASMRSNQPQHF,TGTGCCAGTATGCGGAGCAATCAGCCCCAGCATTTT
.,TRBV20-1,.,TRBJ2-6,CSARVPGSGANVLTF,TGCAGTGCTAGAGTCCCCGGCTCTGGGGCCAACGTCCTGACTTTC
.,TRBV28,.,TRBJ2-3,CASRSQRATDTQYF,TGTGCCAGCAGAAGTCAGCGTGCCACAGATACGCAGTATTTT
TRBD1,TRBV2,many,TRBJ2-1,CASRTQGARNEQFF,TGTGCCAGCAGGACACAGGGGGCGCGGAATGAGCAGTTCTTC
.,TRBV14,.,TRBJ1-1,CASSQVAASTEAFF,TGTGCCAGCAGCCAAGTGGCAGCGAGCACTGAAGCTTTCTTT
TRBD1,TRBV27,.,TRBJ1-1,CASSHLWDSDTEAFF,TGTGCCAGCAGCCATTTATGGGACAGTGACACTGAAGCTTTCTTT
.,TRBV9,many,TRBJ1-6,CASSKGKASPLHF,TGTGCCAGCAGCAAGGGAAAAGCTTCACCCCTCCACTTT
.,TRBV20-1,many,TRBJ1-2,CSARGGFDYGYTF,TGCAGTGCTAGAGGAGGATTTGACTATGGCTACACCTTC
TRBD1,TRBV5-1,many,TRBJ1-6,CASTFRQGGDSPLHF,TGCGCCAGCACCTTCAGACAGGGGGGGGATTCACCCCTCCACTTT
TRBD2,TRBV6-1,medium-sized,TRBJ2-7,CASSLLTSGSWEQYF,TGTGCCAGCAGCCTTCTGACTAGCGGGAGCTGGGAGCAGTACTTC
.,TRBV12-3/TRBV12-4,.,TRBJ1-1,CASSGGRGVFF,TGTGCCAGCAGCGGGGGCCGAGGGGTTTTCTTT
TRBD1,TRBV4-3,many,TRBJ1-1,CASSPGQLLNTEAFF,TGCGCCAGCAGCCCGGGACAGCTCCTGAACACTGAAGCTTTCTTT
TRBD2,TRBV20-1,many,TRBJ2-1,CSAPGPSSTSGGLNEQFF,TGCAGTGCTCCGGGACCCTCGTCGACTAGCGGGGGACTCAATGAGCAGTTCTTC
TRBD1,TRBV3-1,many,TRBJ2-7,CASSQRDRDPYEQYF,TGTGCCAGCAGCCAACGGGACAGGGACCCCTACGAGCAGTACTTC
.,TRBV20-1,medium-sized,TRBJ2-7,CSARGPGLLSSYEQYF,TGCAGTGCTAGGGGGCCGGGACTTCTGAGCTCCTACGAGCAGTACTTC
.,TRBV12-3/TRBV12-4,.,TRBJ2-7,CASSLWGSEQYF,TGTGCCAGCAGTTTATGGGGATCCGAGCAGTACTTC
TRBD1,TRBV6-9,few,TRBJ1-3,CASSYSLQGVGNTIYF,TGTGCCAGCAGTTATTCCCTCCAGGGGGTGGGAAACACCATATATTTT
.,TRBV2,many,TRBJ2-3,CASSRGTRTDTQYF,TGTGCCAGCAGTCGGGGGACAAGAACCGATACGCAGTATTTT
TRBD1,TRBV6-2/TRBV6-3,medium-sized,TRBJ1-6,CASSFWDRETSPLHF,TGTGCCAGCAGTTTTTGGGACAGGGAGACTTCACCCCTCCACTTT
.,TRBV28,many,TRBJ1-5,CASTFWDLNQPQHF,TGTGCCAGCACCTTTTGGGATCTGAATCAGCCCCAGCATTTT
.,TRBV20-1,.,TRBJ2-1,CSAYRELINEQFF,TGCAGTGCCTATCGGGAACTTATTAATGAGCAGTTCTTC
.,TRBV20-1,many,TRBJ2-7,CSATTLSGRTYEQYF,TGCAGTGCTACTACTTTAAGCGGGCGCACCTACGAGCAGTACTTC
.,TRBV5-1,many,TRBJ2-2,CASSLEGRAGELFF,TGCGCCAGCAGCTTGGAAGGGAGAGCCGGGGAGCTGTTTTTT
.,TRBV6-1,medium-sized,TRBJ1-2,CASSRPQTGLGGYTF,TGTGCCAGCAGCCGTCCCCAAACAGGACTAGGTGGCTACACCTTC
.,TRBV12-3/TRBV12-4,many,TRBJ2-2,CASSFFGELFF,TGTGCCAGCAGTTTTTTCGGGGAGCTGTTTTTT
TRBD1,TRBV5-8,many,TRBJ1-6,CASSRTGTGGYYNSPLHF,TGTGCCAGCAGCAGAACCGGGACAGGGGGCTACTATAATTCACCCCTCCACTTT
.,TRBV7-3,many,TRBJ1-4,CASSLGGRDATNEKLFF,TGTGCCAGCAGCTTAGGAGGCAGGGACGCAACTAATGAAAAACTGTTTTTT
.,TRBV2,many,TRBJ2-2,CASSVFRGWAGELFF,TGTGCCAGCAGTGTGTTCCGGGGATGGGCCGGGGAGCTGTTTTTT
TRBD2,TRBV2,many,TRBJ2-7,CASSDPRGTYEQYF,TGTGCCAGCAGTGACCCGCGGGGGACCTACGAGCAGTACTTC
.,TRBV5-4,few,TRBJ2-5,CASSSYGGGRLNPKGKETQYF,TGTGCCAGCAGCTCCTATGGGGGGGGGCGACTAAACCCCAAAGGAAAAGAGACCCAGTACTTC
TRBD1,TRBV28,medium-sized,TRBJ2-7,CASSLYRGHNEQYF,TGTGCCAGCAGTTTATACAGGGGGCACAACGAGCAGTACTTC
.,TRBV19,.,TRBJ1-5,CASGWDRALNQPQHF,TGTGCCAGTGGCTGGGATCGAGCACTAAATCAGCCCCAGCATTTT
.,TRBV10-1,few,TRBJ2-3,CASRQTPIDTQYF,TGCGCCAGCAGACAAACCCCGATTGATACGCAGTATTTT
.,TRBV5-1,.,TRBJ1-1,CASSLDNTEAFF,TGCGCCAGCAGCTTAGACAACACTGAAGCTTTCTTT
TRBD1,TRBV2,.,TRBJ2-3,CASSPGTGVTDTQYF,TGTGCCAGCAGTCCCGGGACAGGGGTTACAGATACGCAGTATTTT
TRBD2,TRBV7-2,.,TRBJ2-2,CASSLGGGTGELFF,TGTGCCAGCAGCTTAGGGGGGGGCACCGGGGAGCTGTTTTTT
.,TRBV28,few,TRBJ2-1,CASTTPFVLWANEQFF,TGTGCCAGCACCACCCCATTTGTTCTATGGGCCAATGAGCAGTTCTTC
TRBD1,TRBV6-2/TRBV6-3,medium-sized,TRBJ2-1,CASSPGGAYNEQFF,TGTGCCAGCAGTCCAGGGGGCGCATACAATGAGCAGTTCTTC